A selection of T cell receptor beta chains follows, all from one sample in a study of long-term antiretroviral therapy in people with HIV. Sequenced by immunoSEQ multiplex PCR; TCRdb stores in-frame clones only, minus some. This table holds 25,000 to 30,000 clones, approximately 80% found once. The sample here was unsorted PBMCs, taken 1.1 years before starting antiretroviral therapy. Source of these receptors: a woman aged 25 to 39 with HIV. Both conserved end residues are part of each CDR3. The order of the fields is V gene, D gene, clone size, J gene, CDR3 length, CDR3 DNA, CDR3 protein. The D gene is left open where the match is weak. The size entry is marked missing in some rows and otherwise reads once, few, many or a size class.

>TRBV5-1|NA|NA|TRBJ1-1|15
TGCGCCAGCAGCTTGTCCGGGGGCGCGAACACTGAAGCTTTCTTT
CASSLSGGANTEAFF
>TRBV2|NA|few|TRBJ2-6|15
TGTGCCACAGTTCGAGGGGGTTCTGGGGCCAACGTCCTGACTTTC
CATVRGGSGANVLTF
>TRBV10-3|TRBD1|NA|TRBJ2-7|14
TGTGCCATCAGAAACAGGGGGCTCGGATACGAGCAGTACTTC
CAIRNRGLGYEQYF
>TRBV12-5|TRBD1|once|TRBJ2-6|15
TGTGCTAGTGGCGACAGGGGATCTGGGGCCAACGTCCTGACTTTC
CASGDRGSGANVLTF
>TRBV28|NA|NA|TRBJ1-5|16
TGTGCCAGCAGTTCCGCCGGGACCCCCCAAAATCAGCCCCAGCATTTT
CASSSAGTPQNQPQHF
>TRBV11-2|NA|NA|TRBJ2-1|13
TGTGCCAGCAGCTTAGAAGTGGGGAATGAGCAGTTCTTC
CASSLEVGNEQFF
>TRBV6-6|NA|NA|TRBJ1-1|12
TGTGCCAGCAGGTCAGGGATGTCTGAAGCTTTCTTT
CASRSGMSEAFF
>TRBV7-8|NA|NA|TRBJ1-2|15
TGTGCCAGCAGCTTAGGGCCCCCTGCGGACTATGGCTACACCTTC
CASSLGPPADYGYTF
>TRBV18|NA|NA|TRBJ1-3|16
TGTGCCAGCTCACTATCTGGGGATCCCTCTGGAAACACCATATATTTT
CASSLSGDPSGNTIYF
>TRBV11-3|TRBD1|NA|TRBJ1-3|15
TGTGCCAGCAGCCCGGGACAGTCCTCTGGAAACACCATATATTTT
CASSPGQSSGNTIYF
>TRBV6-6|NA|NA|TRBJ1-1|12
TGTGCCAGCAGGAGGGACGGGACTGAAGCTTTCTTT
CASRRDGTEAFF
>TRBV6-1|NA|NA|TRBJ1-4|14
TGTGCCAGCAGTGTTGGGGGAAACAATGAAAAACTGTTTTTT
CASSVGGNNEKLFF
>TRBV19|NA|NA|TRBJ1-4|14
TGTGCCAGTAGTCCACAGGGAGGAGGTGAAAAACTGTTTTTT
CASSPQGGGEKLFF
>TRBV6-1|NA|once|TRBJ2-3|13
TGTGCCAGCAGTGAAGCGAAGCGGGATACGCAGTATTTT
CASSEAKRDTQYF
>TRBV6-6|NA|once|TRBJ1-1|9
TGTGCCAGCAGTTCAGAGGGTACCTTT
CASSSEGTF
>TRBV2|NA|NA|TRBJ2-7|13
TGTGCCAGCAGTAAGGATCCGATCTACGAGCAGTACTTC
CASSKDPIYEQYF
>TRBV7-9|NA|few|TRBJ2-7|14
TGTGCCAGCAGCTTAGTTTATCTATACTACGAGCAGTACTTC
CASSLVYLYYEQYF
>TRBV18|NA|NA|TRBJ2-2|18
TGTGCCAGCGCTGTACAGGGAGGGAAAGTAACAAACACCGGGGAGCTGTTTTTT
CASAVQGGKVTNTGELFF
>TRBV27|NA|NA|TRBJ2-5|13
TGTGCCAGCAGTTTATCCCGCCAAGAGACCCAGTACTTC
CASSLSRQETQYF
>TRBV7-2|TRBD2|NA|TRBJ2-5|16
TGTGCCAGCAGCTTAGTCCTAGCGGGGGGCCAAGAGACCCAGTACTTC
CASSLVLAGGQETQYF
>TRBV19|TRBD2|NA|TRBJ2-7|13
TGTGCCAGTAGCGGGGACTACTCCGGGGAGCAGTACTTC
CASSGDYSGEQYF
>TRBV2|NA|NA|TRBJ1-5|16
TGTGCCAGCAGCCTTGGGCAGGGCGGGAGCAATCAGCCCCAGCATTTT
CASSLGQGGSNQPQHF